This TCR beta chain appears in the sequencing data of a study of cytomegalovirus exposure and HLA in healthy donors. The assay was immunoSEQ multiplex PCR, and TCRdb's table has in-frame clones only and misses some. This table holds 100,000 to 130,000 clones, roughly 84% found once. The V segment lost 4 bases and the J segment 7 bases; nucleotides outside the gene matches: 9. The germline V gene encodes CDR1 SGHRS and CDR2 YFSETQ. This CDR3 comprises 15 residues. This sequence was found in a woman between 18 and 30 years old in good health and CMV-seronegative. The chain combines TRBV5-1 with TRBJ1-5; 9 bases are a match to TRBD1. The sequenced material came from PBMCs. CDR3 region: CASSETGTGPQPQHF. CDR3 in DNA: TGCGCCAGCAGCGAAACCGGGACAGGGCCCCAGCCCCAGCATTTT.